This T cell receptor beta chain was documented in a study of CD8+CD57+ T cells in acquired aplastic anemia. Study-level background: The average for DNA from sorted CD4+ and CD8+ cells was 3.2 ug. The study, taken as a whole, reports: Some 31 CD8+ CDR3 sequences were shared between patients and controls. Patients and controls were not found to differ significantly in CD8+ Simpson's diversity.

Per germline, CDR1 GTSNPN and CDR2 SVGIG (reference sequence). The V end lost 5 bases, the J end lost 4 bases, and 11 bases lay between the germline ends. The CDR3 is made up of 12 amino acids. According to the study, genomic DNA was the template for TCR beta VDJ and CDR3 profiling. TCRdb ran MiXCR on the reads and lists one entry per CDR3 protein. This sample yields about 190,000 distinct CDR3 sequences, of which less than 60% are seen a single time; about 9.5% belongs to the top ten. This clonotype was observed at least ten times. Antigen specificity is unknown. The sequenced patients had an expansion of CD8+CD57+ cells seen by flow cytometry. There were no patients without severe acquired aplastic anemia.

The TCR comes from a human donor with aplastic anemia. The sample consisted of sorted CD4+, CD8+, or CD8+CD57+ T cells (not recorded which) from PBMCs. The genes are TRBV30 and TRBJ1-1, with D perhaps TRBD1 (5 bases). The CDR3 protein is CAWGPGFTEAFF. The CDR3 DNA reads as TGTGCCTGGGGGCCAGGGTTCACTGAAGCTTTCTTT. Supplemented by reference TRBV30 and TRBJ1-1, the full variable domain reads SQTIHQWPATLVQPVGSPLSLECTVEGTSNPNLYWYRQAAGRGLQLLFYSVGIGQISSEVPQNLSASRPQDRQFILSSKKLLLSDSGFYLCAWGPGFTEAFFGQGTRLTVV.